This T cell receptor (beta chain) was sequenced in a study of T cell responses to AZD1222 COVID-19 vaccine (dated by TCRdb to the early 2020s). Describing the broader study: AZD1222 recipients whose second dose came at about 4 weeks and those whose second dose came at about 12 weeks were combined into one group, since spike-specific TCR depth and breadth did not differ between the two schedules. TCR sequencing was performed for over 230 trial participants, of whom some 200 were given two doses of AZD1222 and around 25 were given two doses of MenACWY control vaccine. Trial participants were enrolled by age into subgroups of 18-55, 56-69 and 70-plus years, and about 150, 27 and 61 TCR-sequenced participants, respectively, were included in these subgroups. The full study reports these points: In the small 56-69-year group, the increase in depth fell short of significance, most likely because of low power. After two AZD1222 doses, spike-specific TCR breadth and depth were significantly higher than at day 0 and than in MenACWY recipients. Reportedly, close to half of the unique spike-specific TCRs recognized epitopes lying outside the regions that are mutated in the B.1.351 and B.1.1.7 variants. Participants were mostly white British, with more females than males. The authors suggested clonal diversity may have been underestimated. Conclusions about previously exposed vaccinees are limited, since just five or six AZD1222 recipients were seropositive for SARS-CoV-2 at baseline. Because no day 14 peak-response samples were available, the repertoires could be characterized only after the peak T cell response. The whole spike protein was spanned by vaccine-associated CD4 TCRs, and dominant responses were seen in regions 160-218 and 743-854.

The CDR3 regions of human TCRbeta chains were analyzed by immunosequencing. Under the source paper's analysis protocol: TCRs in the repertoires were matched against a reference library of SARS-CoV-2-specific TCRs that had been generated with the MIRA antigen-specificity platform. Breadth was defined as the fraction of unique TCRs that were SARS-CoV-2-associated, and depth was defined as the fraction of total T cells that were SARS-CoV-2-associated. Each spike-specific TCR was assigned to its reactive spike region and to a CD4 or CD8 class using the MIRA data. Log10-transformed breadth and depth values were compared by one-way ANOVA with Sidak's multiple comparisons tests. The immuneACCESS repertoire file appears here via TCRdb, limited to in-frame rearrangements. These files lack a portion of the clones; in checked studies, under half of the deficit traces to unresolved V genes, and the cause of the others is not known. The V and J calls and clone size were taken over from that table, and D and trimming were inferred from the DNA. The table for this sample lists 82,000 or so clones; 90% of them were counted only once. Jointly, the top ten make up about 5.2% of the sample.

In the paper's terms, the time point label means: baseline before first vaccination. Vaccinee samples came from UK trials COV001 and COV002, including a single-blind randomized controlled phase 2/3 trial of AZD1222 (ChAdOx1 nCoV-19) in healthy adults. Trial participant PBMC samples were collected at day 0 and day 28 after the second dose for TCRbeta chain sequencing. Concerning this clone: This clone's antigen is unknown. Base qualities are missing; no much larger clone stands one base away.

The CDR3 runs 16 residues from the cysteine to the phenylalanine. The only DNA kept is the CDR3, 48 bases in frame from the first base. The chain uses TRBV21-1 and TRBJ2-7; the table gives TRBD1 as D, unverified against the DNA. TRBV21-1 constitutes a pseudogene. The sequence was obtained from an adult in good health. This sample comprised peripheral blood, obtained on day 0 of AZD1222 vaccination. The CDR3 region reads CASSRTGGRSSYEQYF. The DNA sequence follows: TGTGCCAGCAGCCGAACAGGGGGCCGGAGCTCCTACGAGCAGTACTTC.